This TCR beta chain was identified during a study of cytomegalovirus exposure and HLA in healthy donors. Germline CDR1 reads SNHLY; CDR2 reads FYNNEI. CDR3 length: 15 residues. V lost 8 bases and J lost 1; bases outside the gene matches: 5. The PCR employed 60 Vbeta primers together with 13 Jbeta primers. Libraries were prepared by immunoSEQ multiplex PCR; TCRdb keeps only in-frame clonotypes and omits some of them. This table holds about 89,000 clones, approximately 81% found once. A few counts support this clone. This TCR derives from a man aged 40-50 years in good health and CMV-seropositive. The chain combines TRBV2 with TRBJ1-1, with 12 bases aligning to TRBD1. The sample taken for sequencing was PBMCs. The CDR3 region is CASSRDRGPNTEAFF. As DNA, the CDR3 is TGTGCCAGCTCGAGGGACAGGGGGCCGAACACTGAAGCTTTCTTT.